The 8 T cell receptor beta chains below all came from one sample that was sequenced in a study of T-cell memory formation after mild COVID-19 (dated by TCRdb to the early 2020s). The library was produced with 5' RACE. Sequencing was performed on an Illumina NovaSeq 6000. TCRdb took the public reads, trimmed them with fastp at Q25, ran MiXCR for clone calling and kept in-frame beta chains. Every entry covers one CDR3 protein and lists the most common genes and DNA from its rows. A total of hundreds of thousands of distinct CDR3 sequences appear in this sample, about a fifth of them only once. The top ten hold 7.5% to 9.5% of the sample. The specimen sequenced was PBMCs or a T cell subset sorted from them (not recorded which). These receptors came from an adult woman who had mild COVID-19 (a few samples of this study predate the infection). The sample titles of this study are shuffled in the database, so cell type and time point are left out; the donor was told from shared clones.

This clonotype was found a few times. CDR3 bases: TGTGCCAGCAGTGTCCGCAGGGGGCCCAACATTCAGTACTTC. Translating it yields CASSVRRGPNIQYF. V and J are TRBV6-5 and TRBJ2-4; 8 positions match TRBD1. With V trimmed by 5 bases and J by 7 bases, 7 bases remained unmatched. The CDR3 spans 14 residues. Germline loops: CDR1 MNHEY, CDR2 SVGAGI.

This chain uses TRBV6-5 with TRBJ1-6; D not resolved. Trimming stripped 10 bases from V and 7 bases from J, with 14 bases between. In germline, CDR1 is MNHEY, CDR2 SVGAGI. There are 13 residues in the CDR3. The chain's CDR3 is CATSPRPNSPLHF. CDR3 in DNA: TGTGCCACCTCCCCCCGGCCCAATTCACCCCTCCACTTT.

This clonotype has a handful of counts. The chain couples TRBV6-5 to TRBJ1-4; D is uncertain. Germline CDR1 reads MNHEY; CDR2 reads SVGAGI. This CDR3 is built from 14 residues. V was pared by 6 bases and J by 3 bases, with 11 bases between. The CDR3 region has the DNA TGTGCCAGCAGCCACACATGGCCTAATGAAAAACTGTTTTTT. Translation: CASSHTWPNEKLFF.

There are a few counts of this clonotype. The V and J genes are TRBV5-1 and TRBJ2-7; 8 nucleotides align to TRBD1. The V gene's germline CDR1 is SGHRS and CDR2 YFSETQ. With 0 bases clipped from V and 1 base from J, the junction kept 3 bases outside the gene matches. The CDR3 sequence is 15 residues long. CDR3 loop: CASSLGQGWSYEQYF. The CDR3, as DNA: TGCGCCAGCAGCTTGGGACAGGGGTGGTCCTACGAGCAGTACTTC. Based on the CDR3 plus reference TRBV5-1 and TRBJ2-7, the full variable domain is KAGVTQTPRYLIKTRGQQVTLSCSPISGHRSVSWYQQTPGQGLQFLFEYFSETQRNKGNFPGRFSGRQFSNSRSEMNVSTLELGDSALYLCASSLGQGWSYEQYFGPGTRLTVT.

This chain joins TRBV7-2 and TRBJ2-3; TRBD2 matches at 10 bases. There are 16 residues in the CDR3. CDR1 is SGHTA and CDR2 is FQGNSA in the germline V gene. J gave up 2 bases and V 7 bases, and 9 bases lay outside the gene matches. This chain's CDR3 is CASIRTSGSLTDTQYF. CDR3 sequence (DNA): TGTGCCAGCATCCGGACTAGCGGATCTCTCACAGATACGCAGTATTTT.

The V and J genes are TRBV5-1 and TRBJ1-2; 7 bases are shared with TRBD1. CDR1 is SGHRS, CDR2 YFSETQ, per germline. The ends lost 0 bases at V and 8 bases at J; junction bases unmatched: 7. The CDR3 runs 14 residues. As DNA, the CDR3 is TGCGCCAGCAGCTTGGGGACCGGGACAGAAGGCTACACCTTC. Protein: CASSLGTGTEGYTF.

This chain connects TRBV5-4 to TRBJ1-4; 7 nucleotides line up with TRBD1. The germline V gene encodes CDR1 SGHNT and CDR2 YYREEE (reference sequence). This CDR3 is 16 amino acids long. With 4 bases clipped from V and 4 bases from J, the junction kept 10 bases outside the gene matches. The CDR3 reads CASSRLPGQSNEKLFF. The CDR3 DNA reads TGTGCCAGCAGCCGCTTGCCGGGACAGAGTAATGAAAAACTGTTTTTT. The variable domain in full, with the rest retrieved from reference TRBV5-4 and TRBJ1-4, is ETGVTQSPTHLIKTRGQQVTLRCSSQSGHNTVSWYQQALGQGPQFIFQYYREEENGRGNFPPRFSGLQFPNYSSELNVNALELDDSALYLCASSRLPGQSNEKLFFGSGTQLSVL.

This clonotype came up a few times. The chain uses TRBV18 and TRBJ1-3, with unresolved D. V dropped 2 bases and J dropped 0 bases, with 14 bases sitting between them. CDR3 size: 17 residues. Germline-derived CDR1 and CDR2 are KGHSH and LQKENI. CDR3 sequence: CASSPLDSGNSGNTIYF. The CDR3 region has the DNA TGTGCCAGCTCACCATTGGACTCAGGCAACTCTGGAAACACCATATATTTT.